The 14 T cell receptor beta chains given below trace back to one sample, sequenced in a study of CD8 T cells in Susac syndrome. RNA, at about 0.45 to 1 ug, was reverse transcribed with random hexamers. One entry per CDR3 protein, called by TCRdb with MiXCR from the immunoSEQ multiplex PCR reads. Of 77,000 or so distinct CDR3 sequences listed, about 93% are singletons. The sample consisted of CD4+ T cells from PBMCs. The receptors originated from a human donor with Susac syndrome.

This CDR3 reads CASSQEPINRTDNINTDTQYF. The CDR3 region has the DNA TGTGCCAGCAGCCAAGAACCTATCAACAGGACCGACAACATCAACACAGATACGCAGTATTTT. The J gene is TRBJ2-3, the V gene TRBV3-1, with a possible D match to TRBD1 (5 bases). The V gene lost 0 bases and the J gene lost 2 bases, with 27 bases spanning the gap. Per the germline V gene, CDR1 is LGHDT and CDR2 is YNNKEL (reference sequence). This CDR3 has 21 residues.

This chain uses TRBV7-2 with TRBJ2-1; D is perhaps TRBD2 (5 bases). The length of the CDR3 is 16 residues. Germline V gives CDR1 SGHTA, CDR2 FQGNSA. Deletions cut 3 bases from V and 6 bases from J, with 18 bases between. For the CDR3, the DNA is TGTGCCAGCAGCTTTCAGCGGCGCGGTGTTTCCAATGAGCAGTTCTTC. It is translated as CASSFQRRGVSNEQFF. The complete variable domain, with remaining parts taken from reference TRBV7-2 and TRBJ2-1, reads GAGVSQSPSNKVTEKGKDVELRCDPISGHTALYWYRQSLGQGLEFLIYFQGNSAPDKSGLPSDRFSAERTGGSVSTLTIQRTQQEDSAVYLCASSFQRRGVSNEQFFGPGTRLTVL.

This chain uses TRBV5-6 with TRBJ2-5; 7 nucleotides align to TRBD2. This CDR3 has 15 residues. With V trimmed by 3 bases and J by 1 base, 6 bases remained unmatched. Per germline, CDR1 SGHDT and CDR2 YYEEEE. The CDR3 sequence: CASSWLTGGQETQYF. DNA of the CDR3: TGTGCCAGCAGCTGGCTAACGGGGGGCCAAGAGACCCAGTACTTC.

The V gene is TRBV27, the J gene TRBJ2-7; 8 bases map to TRBD2. Losses at the gene ends were 6 bases for V and 7 bases for J; bases not matched to a gene: 11. The CDR3 covers 14 residues. The germline V gene encodes CDR1 MNHEY and CDR2 SMNVEV (reference sequence). CDR3 in amino acids: CASRSGRGVLEQYF. The CDR3 nucleotides are TGTGCCAGCAGGTCCGGGCGGGGGGTTCTAGAGCAGTACTTC.

CDR3 region: CASSLNPGRYYTDNEQFF. For the CDR3, the DNA is TGTGCCAGCAGCTTAAACCCGGGCAGGTACTACACCGACAATGAGCAGTTCTTC. V is TRBV7-3 and J is TRBJ2-1; D remains unclear. V lost 1 base and J 5 bases, leaving 21 bases between the germline ends. Germline V gives CDR1 SGHTA, CDR2 FQGTGA. The CDR3 extends over 18 amino acids.

The rearrangement uses TRBV4-3 and TRBJ2-6; tentative D call: TRBD2 (5 bases). Trimming took 0 bases from V and 9 from J, leaving 18 bases between them. From germline, CDR1 is LGHNA and CDR2 YSLEER. This CDR3 region has 17 residues. The CDR3 region has the DNA TGCGCCAGCAGCCAAGATTCGATGGGGAGTTTCGACAACGTCCTGACTTTC. Its translation is CASSQDSMGSFDNVLTF.

This chain connects TRBV12-3 or TRBV12-4 to TRBJ2-3; a possible D gene is TRBD2 (5 bases). Between the trimmed V and J ends, which lost 4 bases and 6 bases, there was a span of 23 bases. The CDR3 consists of 17 residues. CDR3 loop: CASSSLLIGVSKDTQYF. In DNA form, the CDR3 reads TGTGCCAGCAGTTCCCTTCTTATCGGGGTCTCCAAGGATACGCAGTATTTT.

This clonotype appeared a few times. The genes are TRBV20-1 and TRBJ2-7; D perhaps matches TRBD2 (5 bases). CDR3 length: 14 residues. The germline gives CDR1 DFQATT, CDR2 SNEGSKA (reference sequence). Trimming shortened V by 0 bases and J by 2 bases, and 11 bases separated the two germline ends. The chain's CDR3 is CSARDGSGTYEQYF. The CDR3 region has the DNA TGCAGTGCTAGAGATGGTTCGGGGACCTACGAGCAGTACTTC.

The chain employs TRBV30 and TRBJ2-7; D is undetermined. The CDR3 is 12 residues long. Per the germline V gene, CDR1 is GTSNPN and CDR2 is SVGIG (reference sequence). In nucleotides, the CDR3 is TGTGCGTTTAGAGCGCGCGCCTACGAGCAGTACTTC. This encodes CAFRARAYEQYF.

The chain recombines TRBV6-1 with TRBJ1-5; no reliable D call. V was pared by 3 bases and J by 11 bases, with 8 bases between. The CDR3 runs to 11 residues. The germline gives CDR1 MNHNS, CDR2 SASEGT. The CDR3 spells CASSDFVSQHF. The CDR3 nucleotides read TGTGCCAGCAGTGATTTTGTATCCCAGCATTTT.

The rearrangement links TRBV28 to TRBJ2-7; TRBD2 matches at 7 bases. With V trimmed by 4 bases and J by 0 bases, 6 bases remained unmatched. Germline V gene sequence: CDR1 MDHEN, CDR2 SYDVKM. The length of the CDR3 is 15 residues. CDR3 bases: TGTGCCAGCAGTTCCACTAGCGCTTACTCCTACGAGCAGTACTTC. Its translation: CASSSTSAYSYEQYF.

This clonotype was counted once. V and J are TRBV9 and TRBJ2-7; TRBD1 aligns across 7 bases. CDR1 and CDR2 from the germline V gene are SGDLS and YYNGEE. The CDR3 is 18 amino acids. The ends lost 4 bases at V and 6 bases at J; junction bases unmatched: 22. The CDR3 DNA follows: TGTGCCAGCAGCCCGAGCACAGGGGTATGGAACCGCCCGATCGAGCAGTACTTC. It encodes CASSPSTGVWNRPIEQYF.

This chain uses TRBV12-3 or TRBV12-4 with TRBJ1-5, with D uncertain. The CDR3 is 15 residues long. V lost 6 bases to trimming and J lost 3 bases, with 15 bases between them. The chain's CDR3 is CASSPTGRDNQPQHF. CDR3 DNA sequence: TGTGCCAGCAGCCCCACGGGTCGGGACAATCAGCCCCAGCATTTT.

This clonotype was found once. The chain joins TRBV6-5 to TRBJ2-2; possibly TRBD1 for D (6 bases). Trimming cost V 2 bases and J 3 bases, with 13 bases left between them. CDR1 and CDR2 (germline): MNHEY, SVGAGI. This CDR3 contains 16 residues. CDR3 nucleotides: TGTGCCAGCAGTTACAACGACAGGTTGTACACCGGGGAGCTGTTTTTT. Translation: CASSYNDRLYTGELFF.